Here is one T cell receptor (beta chain) with its context. Original handling: Reference gene primer amplification in the assay estimated nucleated cell counts. Method: immunoSEQ multiplex PCR; TCRdb's copy keeps in-frame clones and lacks some. V, J and clone size are those of that table, while D and trimming were read from the DNA. Here the sample spans roughly 250,000 clones, over 75% being singletons. The data belong to a study of blood T cell repertoires in COVID-19. Study-level information: Spain, Italy and the United States supplied samples that represented acute and convalescent COVID-19. From T cells, B-cell-depleted T cells, or PBMCs came the material, which was cDNA or gDNA.

Trimming cost V 1 base and J 3 bases; bases outside gene matches: 5. The CDR3 is made up of 16 amino acids. CDR1 is LGHNA and CDR2 is YSLEER in the germline V gene. Seattle's enrolled individuals joined amid active infection and were then monitored longitudinally. This TCR came from a human donor with COVID-19, enrolled during active disease. The donor label of this sample is uncertain. The sample comprised peripheral blood. The V gene is TRBV4-3, the J gene TRBJ1-1; 10 positions agree with TRBD1. In DNA form, the CDR3 reads TGCGCCAGCAGCCAAGCTTCGGGACAGGGGCACACTGAAGCTTTCTTT. Its translation: CASSQASGQGHTEAFF.